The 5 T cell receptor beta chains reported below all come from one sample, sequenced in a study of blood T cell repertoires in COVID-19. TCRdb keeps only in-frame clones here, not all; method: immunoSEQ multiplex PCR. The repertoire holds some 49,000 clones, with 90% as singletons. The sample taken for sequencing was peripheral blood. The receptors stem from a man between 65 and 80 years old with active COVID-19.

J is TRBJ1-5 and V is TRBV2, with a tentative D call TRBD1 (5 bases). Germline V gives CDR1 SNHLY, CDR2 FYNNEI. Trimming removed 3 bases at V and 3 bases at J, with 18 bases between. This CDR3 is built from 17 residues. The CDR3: CASSDGGAPSINQPQHF. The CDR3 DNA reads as TGTGCCAGCAGTGACGGGGGAGCCCCTAGCATCAATCAGCCCCAGCATTTT.

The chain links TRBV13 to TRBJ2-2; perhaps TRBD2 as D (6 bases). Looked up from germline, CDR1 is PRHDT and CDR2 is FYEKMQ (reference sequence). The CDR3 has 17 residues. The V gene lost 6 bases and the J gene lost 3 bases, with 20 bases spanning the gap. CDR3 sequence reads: CASRVADTLSDTGELFF. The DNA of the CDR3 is TGTGCCAGCAGGGTAGCGGATACCCTCTCGGACACCGGGGAGCTGTTTTTT.

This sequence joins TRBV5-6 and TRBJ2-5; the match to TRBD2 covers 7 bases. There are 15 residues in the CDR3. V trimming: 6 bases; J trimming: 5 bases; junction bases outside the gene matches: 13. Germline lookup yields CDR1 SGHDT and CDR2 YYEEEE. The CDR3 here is CASNQLGGSGETQYF. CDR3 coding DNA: TGTGCCAGCAACCAGTTGGGCGGGAGCGGGGAGACCCAGTACTTC.

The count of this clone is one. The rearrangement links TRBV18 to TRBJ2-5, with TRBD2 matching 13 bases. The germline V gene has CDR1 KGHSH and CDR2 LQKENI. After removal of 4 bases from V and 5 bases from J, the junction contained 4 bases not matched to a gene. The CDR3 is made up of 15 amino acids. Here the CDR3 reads CASSRGLAGEETQYF. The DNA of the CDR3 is TGTGCCAGCTCACGAGGACTAGCGGGGGAGGAGACCCAGTACTTC.

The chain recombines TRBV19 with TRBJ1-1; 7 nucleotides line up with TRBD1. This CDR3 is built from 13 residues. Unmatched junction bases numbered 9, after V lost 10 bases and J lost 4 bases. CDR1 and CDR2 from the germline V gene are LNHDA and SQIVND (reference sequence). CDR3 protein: CATYGTAATEAFF. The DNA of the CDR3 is TGTGCCACATACGGGACAGCCGCCACTGAAGCTTTCTTT. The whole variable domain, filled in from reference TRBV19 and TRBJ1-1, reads DGGITQSPKYLFRKEGQNVTLSCEQNLNHDAMYWYRQDPGQGLRLIYYSQIVNDFQKGDIAEGYSVSREKKESFPLTVTSAQKNPTAFYLCATYGTAATEAFFGQGTRLTVV.